Following are 30 T cell receptor beta chains from one sample sequenced in a study of early T cells in non-severe SARS-CoV-2 infection. TCRdb processed the 5' RACE reads anew with MiXCR; each CDR3 protein has one entry. The sample contains about 67,000 distinct CDR3 sequences, 11% of which appear only once. The material sequenced was whole blood. The receptor source for this set is an adult who was a healthcare worker with PCR-confirmed SARS-CoV-2 infection or an uninfected control (not recorded which).

This clonotype was observed at least ten times. This chain connects TRBV6-5 to TRBJ2-7, with a weak D call TRBD1 (6 bases). Germline assignment: CDR1 MNHEY and CDR2 SVGAGI. Trimming left V 6 bases short and J 5 bases short, with 8 bases between. This CDR3 comprises 11 residues. The CDR3 bases are TGTGCCAGCAGGGACAGTCACGAGCAGTACTTC. It translates to CASRDSHEQYF.

This clonotype turned up a few times. The chain uses TRBV20-1 and TRBJ2-3; D not resolved. There are 12 residues in the CDR3. The germline gives CDR1 DFQATT, CDR2 SNEGSKA (reference sequence). Deletions cut 3 bases from V and 4 bases from J, with 8 bases between. The CDR3, as DNA: TGCAGTGCTAGGGTCCTGGCAGATACGCAGTATTTT. Its translation: CSARVLADTQYF.

This clonotype was counted between two and nine times. The chain employs TRBV12-3 or TRBV12-4 and TRBJ2-1; D is perhaps TRBD2 (5 bases). Trimming left V 7 bases short and J 1 base short, with 8 bases between. The CDR3 totals 13 residues. The chain's CDR3 is CASKAASYNEQFF. DNA for the CDR3: TGTGCCAGCAAAGCGGCTTCCTACAATGAGCAGTTCTTC.

The rearrangement links TRBV29-1 to TRBJ2-1; maybe TRBD1 (7 bases). V was pared by 4 bases and J by 4 bases, with 11 bases between. Germline-derived CDR1 and CDR2 are SQVTM and ANQGSEA. This CDR3 has 13 amino acids. The CDR3 loop is CSVGSGGYNEQFF. Here the CDR3 DNA reads TGCAGCGTTGGGTCAGGGGGGTACAATGAGCAGTTCTTC.

This clonotype was observed at least ten times. The V and J genes are TRBV4-2 and TRBJ2-7; the match to TRBD2 covers 13 bases. The CDR3 covers 14 residues. CDR1 and CDR2 from the germline V gene are LGHNA and YNFKEQ. V trimming: 3 bases; J trimming: 6 bases; junction bases outside the gene matches: 2. In nucleotides, the CDR3 is TGTGCCAGCAGCCACGGACTAGCGGGAGCCGAGCAGTACTTC. This sequence encodes CASSHGLAGAEQYF.

Only a few counts were recorded for this clonotype. The V call is TRBV2, the J call TRBJ2-5, with D possibly matching TRBD2 (5 bases). The CDR3 extends over 12 amino acids. CDR1 SNHLY and CDR2 FYNNEI come from the germline V gene. The V and J ends lost 7 bases and 2 bases respectively, with 8 bases between them. The CDR3 coding sequence is TGTGCCAGCACCACGGGGCAAGAGACCCAGTACTTC. Residues: CASTTGQETQYF.

About this clonotype: A read error may be the cause here, since a much bigger clone is one base away. The V call is TRBV7-6, the J call TRBJ2-1; 11 bases map to TRBD2. Germline lookup yields CDR1 SGHVS and CDR2 FNYEAQ. This CDR3 comprises 16 residues. V dropped 10 bases and J dropped 4; count of bases not matched to a gene: 12. The CDR3 here is CANSLRPSGGYNEQFF. The CDR3 DNA is TGTGCCAACAGTCTTCGGCCTAGCGGGGGGTACAATGAGCAGTTCTTC.

This clonotype has just a few counts. CDR3: CASSQLAQGPWIRLSTDTQYF. CDR3 in DNA: TGCGCCAGCAGTCAATTGGCGCAGGGGCCTTGGATCCGATTGAGCACAGATACGCAGTATTTT. The J gene is TRBJ2-3, the V gene TRBV23-1, with a possible D match to TRBD1 (6 bases). TRBV23-1 is annotated as an ORF whose role is uncertain. This CDR3 has 21 residues. V lost 1 base to trimming and J lost 0 bases, with 26 bases between them.

The chain links TRBV7-3 to TRBJ2-2, with 7 bases matching TRBD1. Trimming removed 0 bases from V and 5 bases from J; junction bases left unmatched: 3. This CDR3 spans 15 amino acids. CDR1 is SGHTA and CDR2 is FQGTGA in the germline V gene. The CDR3: CASSLTQTGTGELFF. CDR3 DNA sequence: TGTGCCAGCAGCTTAACGCAGACAGGGACCGGGGAGCTGTTTTTT.

The V and J genes are TRBV4-2 and TRBJ1-6, with 7 nucleotides matching TRBD1. Germline values: CDR1 LGHNA, CDR2 YNFKEQ. This CDR3 spans 16 amino acids. V gave up 4 bases and J gave up 10 bases; unmatched junction bases: 13. CDR3 sequence (DNA): TGTGCCAGCAGCCCGGAGCAGGGGGGGCGCAGGTCACCCCTCCACTTT. Translation: CASSPEQGGRRSPLHF.

This clonotype came up many times. The CDR3 DNA sequence: TGTGCCAGCAATGATCTCAGGGGGGCTGGAAACACCATATATTTT. Amino acid sequence: CASNDLRGAGNTIYF. The genes are TRBV2 and TRBJ1-3, with 7 nucleotides matching TRBD1. Germline loops: CDR1 SNHLY, CDR2 FYNNEI. The V gene end was trimmed by 7 bases and the J gene end by 2 bases; junction bases not matched to a gene: 8. This CDR3 has 15 residues.

The rearrangement joins TRBV6-5 to TRBJ2-3; the D gene is possibly TRBD2 (5 bases). The V gene's germline CDR1 is MNHEY and CDR2 SVGAGI. With 5 bases removed from V and 2 bases from J, the gap between germline ends came to 32 bases. The CDR3 loop spans 21 amino acids. CDR3 sequence: CASSPRVTRYKTSGNTDTQYF. In DNA form, the CDR3 reads TGTGCCAGCAGTCCGAGGGTTACTAGATATAAAACGAGTGGAAACACAGATACGCAGTATTTT.

Many counts were recorded for this clonotype. This chain connects TRBV5-6 to TRBJ2-1; TRBD2 agrees at 8 bases. The CDR3 length is 16 residues. The trim removed 1 base at V and 0 bases at J, leaving 3 bases unmatched. Germline-derived CDR1 and CDR2 are SGHDT and YYEEEE. The CDR3 region has the DNA TGTGCCAGCAGCTTGCGGCGGGGGGCCTCCTACAATGAGCAGTTCTTC. Encoded protein: CASSLRRGASYNEQFF.

This clonotype has only a few counts. The J gene is TRBJ2-1, the V gene TRBV15, with 11 bases lining up with TRBD1. The CDR3 consists of 15 residues. CDR1 is LNHNV, CDR2 YYDKDF, per germline (reference sequence). V dropped 5 bases and J dropped 6; count of bases not matched to a gene: 6. This CDR3 is CATSGGTGGLNEQFF. The CDR3 region has the DNA TGTGCCACCAGCGGAGGGACAGGGGGACTCAATGAGCAGTTCTTC.

This sequence joins TRBV20-1 and TRBJ1-5, with 8 bases aligning to TRBD1. This CDR3 has 13 residues. The germline V gene encodes CDR1 DFQATT and CDR2 SNEGSKA (reference sequence). V dropped 1 base and J dropped 4; count of bases not matched to a gene: 0. The CDR3 bases are TGCAGTGCTAGAGGGACAGGGAATCAGCCCCAGCATTTT. Translation: CSARGTGNQPQHF.

This clonotype has a count of ten or more. The chain employs TRBV11-3 and TRBJ2-2; D is perhaps TRBD2 (6 bases). The CDR3 consists of 16 residues. Germline CDR1 is SGHNT and CDR2 is YENEEA. The V end was cut by 5 bases, the J end by 2 bases, with 15 bases between. The CDR3 DNA is TGTGCCAGCAGCCCGAGGGCCGGGACTAACACCGGGGAGCTGTTTTTT. Its translation: CASSPRAGTNTGELFF.

The sample holds many counts of this clonotype. The V and J genes are TRBV5-1 and TRBJ2-3; tentatively, D is TRBD1 or TRBD2 (5 bases each). Germline values: CDR1 SGHRS, CDR2 YFSETQ. V was trimmed by 3 bases and J by 4 bases, leaving 15 bases between them. The CDR3 is 15 residues long. The CDR3: CASSSGLRGADTQYF. In DNA, the CDR3 is TGCGCCAGCAGCTCTGGACTTCGAGGGGCAGATACGCAGTATTTT.

This clonotype was observed a few times. The chain employs TRBV5-1 and TRBJ2-4, with 8 bases fitting TRBD1. The CDR3 is 16 amino acids. Per the germline V gene, CDR1 is SGHRS and CDR2 is YFSETQ. The ends lost 4 bases at V and 2 bases at J; junction bases unmatched: 8. CDR3 nucleotide sequence: TGCGCCAGCAGCCCAGATGACAGGGGAACCAAAAACATTCAGTACTTC. Translating gives CASSPDDRGTKNIQYF.

In this sample, this clonotype turned up many times. CDR3 in DNA: TGTGCCAGCAGGACCGGGACGAAGAACACCGGGGAGCTGTTTTTT. Translating gives CASRTGTKNTGELFF. The chain employs TRBV7-9 and TRBJ2-2; either TRBD1 or TRBD2 may fit D (5 bases each). Germline lookup yields CDR1 SEHNR and CDR2 FQNEAQ (reference sequence). The V gene lost 6 bases and the J gene lost 1 base, with 12 bases spanning the gap. This CDR3 region has 15 residues.

The sample holds a few counts of this clonotype. This chain joins TRBV5-1 and TRBJ2-5; no clear D. The germline V gene encodes CDR1 SGHRS and CDR2 YFSETQ. Trimming pared 5 bases from V and 1 base from J, leaving 12 bases between. The CDR3 is 14 residues long. CDR3 loop: CASSSRLGQETQYF. The CDR3 DNA is TGCGCCAGCAGTAGTCGCCTTGGCCAAGAGACCCAGTACTTC.

This clonotype was observed a handful of times. The chain joins TRBV27 to TRBJ2-7, with D maybe TRBD1 (7 bases). V lost 6 bases to trimming and J lost 4 bases, with 19 bases between them. Germline assignment: CDR1 MNHEY and CDR2 SMNVEV (reference sequence). The CDR3 spans 15 residues. CDR3 loop: CASSPRGGGAYEQYF. The CDR3 nucleotides read TGTGCCAGCAGCCCCCGTGGAGGGGGCGCGTACGAGCAGTACTTC.

The J gene is TRBJ2-7, the V gene TRBV11-2; tentative D call: TRBD1 (5 bases). V was clipped by 5 bases and J by 9 bases, with 23 bases between them. The germline V gene encodes CDR1 SGHAT and CDR2 FQNNGV. CDR3 length: 15 amino acids. The CDR3 bases are TGTGCCAGCAGCACCTTGGGGCCCACCGAGAAGAGGCAGTACTTC. It encodes CASSTLGPTEKRQYF.

This clonotype has at least ten counts. V is TRBV7-9 and J is TRBJ1-5; TRBD1 agrees at 10 bases. Losses at the gene ends were 4 bases for V and 6 bases for J; bases not matched to a gene: 3. The length of the CDR3 is 14 residues. CDR1 and CDR2 (germline): SEHNR, FQNEAQ (reference sequence). CDR3 nucleotide sequence: TGTGCCAGCAGCTCGACAGGGGGCACTCAGCCCCAGCATTTT. Translation: CASSSTGGTQPQHF.

This clonotype was observed many times. The V gene is TRBV6-1, the J gene TRBJ2-7; possibly TRBD1 or TRBD2 for D (5 bases each). Germline V gives CDR1 MNHNS, CDR2 SASEGT. V was shortened by 4 bases and J by 9 bases, with 19 bases between the two germline ends. The CDR3 extends over 14 amino acids. The CDR3 region is CASSVSSWGLAQYF. In DNA form, the CDR3 reads TGTGCCAGCAGTGTATCTAGCTGGGGGTTGGCGCAGTACTTC.

This clonotype was detected only a few times. The rearrangement uses TRBV7-9 and TRBJ1-2; 12 nucleotides match TRBD1. Looked up from germline, CDR1 is SEHNR and CDR2 is FQNEAQ (reference sequence). The J segment lost 7 bases and the V segment lost 5 bases, leaving 5 bases of the junction unmatched. The length of the CDR3 is 14 residues. CDR3 sequence: CASSHGTGGGGYTF. Here the CDR3 DNA reads TGTGCCAGCAGCCACGGGACAGGGGGCGGTGGCTACACCTTC. The full variable domain, rest sourced from reference TRBV7-9 and TRBJ1-2, is DTGVSQNPRHKITKRGQNVTFRCDPISEHNRLYWYRQTLGQGPEFLTYFQNEAQLEKSRLLSDRFSAERPKGSFSTLEIQRTEQGDSAMYLCASSHGTGGGGYTFGSGTRLTVV.

This chain connects TRBV7-8 to TRBJ1-1; 10 bases align to TRBD1. The CDR3 length is 14 residues. The germline gives CDR1 SGHVS, CDR2 FQNEAQ. The junction had 5 bases not matched to a gene; V was cut back by 5 bases and J by 5 bases. The CDR3 sequence is CASSMTGGLTEAFF. Written as DNA, the CDR3 is TGTGCCAGCAGCATGACAGGGGGCTTGACTGAAGCTTTCTTT.

This clonotype was observed at least ten times. The chain employs TRBV27 and TRBJ2-5; unclear D gene. The germline CDR1 and CDR2 sequences are MNHEY and SMNVEV (reference sequence). This CDR3 is built from 13 residues. Between the trimmed V and J ends, which lost 8 bases and 0 bases, there was a span of 10 bases. The CDR3 sequence: CASGDLNQETQYF. The CDR3 DNA reads TGTGCCAGCGGCGACCTCAACCAAGAGACCCAGTACTTC.

The J gene is TRBJ2-4, the V gene TRBV6-1; no firm D call. Per the germline V gene, CDR1 is MNHNS and CDR2 is SASEGT. The CDR3 runs to 13 residues. With 7 bases removed from V and 3 bases from J, the gap between germline ends came to 10 bases. The CDR3 DNA sequence: TGTGCCAGCACGATTGTAGGCAAAAACATTCAGTACTTC. Translating gives CASTIVGKNIQYF.

This clonotype was counted a few times. This chain links TRBV29-1 with TRBJ1-3; D unclear. Trimming took off 4 bases at V and 0 bases at J, with 7 bases between the two ends. CDR1 and CDR2 (germline): SQVTM, ANQGSEA. The CDR3 totals 13 residues. This CDR3 reads CSVGGNSGNTIYF. The DNA for the CDR3 is TGCAGCGTTGGCGGGAACTCTGGAAACACCATATATTTT.

The V gene is TRBV6-6, the J gene TRBJ1-5; TRBD1 is a possible D gene (6 bases). The CDR3 runs 17 residues. Trimming removed 2 bases at V and 6 bases at J, with 20 bases between. Germline assignment: CDR1 MNHNY and CDR2 SVGAGI (reference sequence). CDR3 DNA sequence: TGTGCCAGCAGTTACATCAATGCCAGGGGAGGCAGTCAGCCCCAGCATTTT. Amino acid sequence: CASSYINARGGSQPQHF.